This T cell receptor (beta chain) was identified during a study of blood T cell repertoires in COVID-19 (dated by TCRdb to 2018 to 2021). Notes on the research overall: The collaborator samples originated in the United States, Italy and Spain and spanned the acute and convalescent phases of COVID-19. Subjects who had been exposed to COVID-19, were actively infected with it, or had recovered from it provided the deeply sampled blood TCRbeta repertoires that made up the dataset. Where available, HLA class I and class II types were obtained from metadata supplied by the sample provider rather than from assay-based typing. Samples came from the ongoing ImmuneRACE study (first 160 participants) plus 1,254 subjects from 6 global collaborators. The repertoires were released in a freely available public database intended as a resource for research on the immune response to SARS-CoV-2. The prospective study material was composed of cDNA or gDNA derived from T cells, B-cell-depleted T cells, or PBMCs. The sample metadata nearly always contained a de-identified subject ID, COVID-19 status, age in years and sex. Points the paper makes about the study in general: How much clinical and demographic metadata was included differed by source and by participant, and the metadata was provided uncurated.

Collaborating institutions collected whole blood in K2EDTA tubes following their own protocols. For TCRbeta analysis, collaborators shipped samples as frozen whole blood, isolated PBMCs, or DNA extracted from either of those sample types. As for this clone: Its antigen is not yet known. Base qualities are not provided; no much larger clone lies one nucleotide away.

The immunoSEQ Assay, a bias-controlled multiplex PCR, was used to amplify TCRbeta CDR3 regions from genomic DNA. The original pipeline was this. The number of nucleated cells in each sample was estimated from the amplification of reference gene primers within the assay. Sequence reads were collapsed and filtered to measure the absolute abundance of every unique TCRbeta CDR3 rearrangement. For each sample, productive Simpson clonality was calculated as the square root of Simpson's diversity index across productive rearrangements. TCRdb took this table from immuneACCESS and kept in-frame rearrangements with V and J called. Such tables lack part of the clones; where checked against another copy, unresolved V genes explain under half of the gap, and the rest is unexplained. D and trimming were read from the DNA, whereas the V and J calls and clone size are those reported in that table. The sample table shows a few hundred thousand clones, and roughly nine tenths are seen once. The top ten clones comprise 2.2% of the sample.

CDR1 and CDR2 are read off the germline V gene (reference sequence) as SEHNR and FQNEAQ. The CDR3 runs 14 amino acids, cysteine and phenylalanine included. Only the CDR3 portion is preserved as DNA: 42 bases, with reading frame beginning at the first base. Trimming leaves V shorter by 5 bases and J shorter by 5 bases, with the junction holding 8 bases beyond the gene matches. Input material: peripheral blood. The rearranged segments are TRBV7-9 and TRBJ2-7; a stretch of 8 junction bases matches TRBD1. This TCR came from a woman aged 45-65 years with acute or convalescent COVID-19. CDR3 loop: CASSRTGQSHEQYF. The DNA reads TGTGCCAGCAGCAGGACAGGGCAGTCCCACGAGCAGTACTTC.